This T cell receptor beta chain comes out of a study of blood T cells in healthy people across ages. Between the trimmed V and J ends, which lost 4 bases and 6 bases, there was a span of 9 bases. The germline V gene has CDR1 SGHDT and CDR2 YYEEEE. The CDR3 is 12 residues long. As for this clonotype: The antigen is undetermined.

Study findings and constraints: The recorded TCR beta diversity per million T cells decreased in a roughly linear manner with age.

PCR was performed a second time for about 7 to 11 cycles using a sample-barcoded 5' primer and a J-beta primer mix. Each CDR3 protein is one row after TCRdb ran MiXCR on the 5' RACE reads. Altogether 580,000 or so distinct CDR3 sequences are present, around half being singletons, with the ten largest covering around 25%. The receptor was isolated from an elderly man in good health. The chain combines TRBV5-6 with TRBJ2-3, with a weak D call TRBD1 (6 bases). The material sequenced was blood. CDR3 DNA: TGTGCCAGCAGCAGACAGGTTGATACGCAGTATTTT. It yields the protein CASSRQVDTQYF.